The 10 T cell receptor beta chains given below trace back to one sample, sequenced in a study of T cells in localized non-small cell lung cancer (TCRdb year 2020). Library prep was done by the immunoSEQ multiplex PCR assay. As stored in TCRdb, this immuneACCESS dataset retains in-frame rearrangements with V and J assigned. A fraction of the clones does not appear; measured against another copy, unresolved V genes explain less than half of the discrepancy, and the remainder lacks a known reason. This sample holds 900 to 1,300 clones; around 21% were observed only once. The ten most abundant clones make up approximately 12% of the sample. Sequencing used normal lung tissue next to the tumor, obtained before any cancer treatment. The origin of the receptors is a male donor aged 60 or older with stage III lung adenocarcinoma.

By frequency in the sample, this clone is medium-sized. The gene calls are TRBV11-3 and TRBJ1-5; tentative D call: TRBD1 (6 bases). V lost 5 bases and J 5 bases, leaving 16 bases between the germline ends. The CDR3 is made up of 15 amino acids. CDR1 is SGHNT and CDR2 is YENEEA in the germline V gene. CDR3 sequence (DNA): TGTGCCAGCAGCAGGACAGAGGGAGGGGATCAGCCCCAGCATTTT. Translation: CASSRTEGGDQPQHF.

V is TRBV18 and J is TRBJ1-1, with TRBD1 identical over 9 bases. The V segment lost 3 bases and the J segment 3 bases; nucleotides outside the gene matches: 8. CDR3 size: 16 residues. CDR1 is KGHSH and CDR2 is LQKENI in the germline V gene. CDR3 residues: CASSPLQGARDTEAFF. The CDR3 bases are TGTGCCAGCTCACCCTTACAGGGGGCGCGAGACACTGAAGCTTTCTTT.

Within the sample, this clone is large. This chain uses TRBV11-3 with TRBJ2-3; tentatively, D is TRBD1 (6 bases). CDR3 length: 16 residues. V lost 2 bases, J lost 0 bases, and 12 bases lay in between. The germline V gene has CDR1 SGHNT and CDR2 YENEEA. CDR3 nucleotide sequence: TGTGCCAGCAGCTTACGACAGGACTCTAGCACAGATACGCAGTATTTT. The encoded protein is CASSLRQDSSTDTQYF.

Only a few counts were recorded for this clone. The chain is built from TRBV30 and TRBJ1-2, with a tentative D call TRBD1 (6 bases). The CDR3 is 13 amino acids. Trimming removed 2 bases from V and 4 bases from J, with 11 bases in between. From germline, CDR1 is GTSNPN and CDR2 SVGIG (reference sequence). The CDR3 DNA reads TGTGCCTGGAGTAGGACAGCCCTCTATGGCTACACCTTC. Its protein is CAWSRTALYGYTF.

The V call is TRBV19, the J call TRBJ2-5; D uncertain. Germline V gene lookup returns CDR1 LNHDA and CDR2 SQIVND (reference sequence). There are 13 residues in the CDR3. Trimming pared 2 bases from V and 5 bases from J, leaving 9 bases between. CDR3 amino acids: CASSIIYRETQYF. CDR3 nucleotides: TGTGCCAGTAGTATAATTTATCGGGAGACCCAGTACTTC.

This clone was recorded only once. This chain uses TRBV14 with TRBJ2-1, with D possibly TRBD2 on 5 matching bases. V was pared by 1 base and J by 7 bases, with 11 bases between. The CDR3 runs to 14 residues. Per the germline V gene, CDR1 is SGHDN and CDR2 is FVKESK. In DNA form, the CDR3 reads TGTGCCAGCAGCCAAGGGAGGAGTGGTAATGAGCAGTTCTTC. Amino acid sequence: CASSQGRSGNEQFF.

By its share, this clone is medium-sized. The CDR3 is CASSPRLAGLPDTQYF. The CDR3 DNA reads TGTGCCAGCAGCCCGCGACTAGCGGGGCTACCCGATACGCAGTATTTT. This chain joins TRBV11-3 and TRBJ2-3, with 11 nucleotides matching TRBD2. Germline V gene lookup returns CDR1 SGHNT and CDR2 YENEEA. This CDR3 contains 16 residues. Trimming at V came to 5 bases and at J to 6 bases, leaving 10 bases not matched to a gene. The full variable domain, rest sourced from reference TRBV11-3 and TRBJ2-3, is EAGVVQSPRYKIIEKKQPVAFWCNPISGHNTLYWYLQNLGQGPELLIRYENEEAVDDSQLPKDRFSAERLKGVDSTLKIQPAELGDSAVYLCASSPRLAGLPDTQYFGPGTRLTVL.

The chain is built from TRBV2 and TRBJ2-3; 8 nucleotides align to TRBD2. Germline values: CDR1 SNHLY, CDR2 FYNNEI. The CDR3 length is 15 residues. The junction had 7 bases not matched to a gene; V was cut back by 6 bases and J by 2 bases. CDR3 nucleotides: TGTGCCAGCAGCCCTGCGGGGGGATACACAGATACGCAGTATTTT. It is translated as CASSPAGGYTDTQYF.

By proportion, this clone is medium-sized (0.01 to 0.1%). V and J are TRBV11-3 and TRBJ2-1, with a tentative D call TRBD2 (5 bases). Germline assignment: CDR1 SGHNT and CDR2 YENEEA. V was cut by 5 bases and J by 1 base, with 12 bases left in between. The CDR3 sequence is 15 residues long. The CDR3 DNA is TGTGCCAGCAGCCACCTTACTAGGTCCTACAATGAGCAGTTCTTC. Translation: CASSHLTRSYNEQFF.

This clone turned up a few times. The V call is TRBV11-3, the J call TRBJ1-2; D remains unclear. This CDR3 has 15 residues. With 1 base removed from V and 1 base from J, the gap between germline ends came to 10 bases. Germline V gene lookup returns CDR1 SGHNT and CDR2 YENEEA. CDR3 DNA: TGTGCCAGCAGCTTAGGTGTTGGAGTTAACTATGGCTACACCTTC. Encoded protein: CASSLGVGVNYGYTF. Complete variable domain (other parts from reference TRBV11-3 and TRBJ1-2): EAGVVQSPRYKIIEKKQPVAFWCNPISGHNTLYWYLQNLGQGPELLIRYENEEAVDDSQLPKDRFSAERLKGVDSTLKIQPAELGDSAVYLCASSLGVGVNYGYTFGSGTRLTVV.